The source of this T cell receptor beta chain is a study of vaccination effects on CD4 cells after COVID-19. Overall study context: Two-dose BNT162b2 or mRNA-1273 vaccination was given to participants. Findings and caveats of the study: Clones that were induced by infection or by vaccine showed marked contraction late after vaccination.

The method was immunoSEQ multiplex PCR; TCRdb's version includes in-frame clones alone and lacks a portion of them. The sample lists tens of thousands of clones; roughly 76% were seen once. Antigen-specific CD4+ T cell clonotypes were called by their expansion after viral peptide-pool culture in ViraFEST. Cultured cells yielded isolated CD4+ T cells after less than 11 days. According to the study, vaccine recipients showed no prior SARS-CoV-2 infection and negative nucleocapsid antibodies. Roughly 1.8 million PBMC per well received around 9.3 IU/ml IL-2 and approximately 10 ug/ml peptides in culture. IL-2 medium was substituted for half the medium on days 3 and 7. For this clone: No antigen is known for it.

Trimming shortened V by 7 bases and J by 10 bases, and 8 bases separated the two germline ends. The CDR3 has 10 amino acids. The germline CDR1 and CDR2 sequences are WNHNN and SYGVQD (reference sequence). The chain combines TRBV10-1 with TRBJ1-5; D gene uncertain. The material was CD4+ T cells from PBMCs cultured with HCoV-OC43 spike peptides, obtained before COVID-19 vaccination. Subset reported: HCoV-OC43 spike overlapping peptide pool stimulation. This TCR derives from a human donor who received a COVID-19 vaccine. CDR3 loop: CASNRRPQHF. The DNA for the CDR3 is TGCGCCAGCAATAGGCGCCCCCAGCATTTT.